This T cell receptor (beta chain) was sequenced in a study of early T cells in non-severe SARS-CoV-2 infection. Whole-study context: Sequenced material consisted of bulk RNA (from unsorted whole blood), and chains were unpaired.

Individual cDNA molecules carried attached unique molecular identifiers. TCRdb reprocessed the 5' RACE reads with MiXCR, giving one entry per CDR3 protein. The sample lists more than 25,000 distinct CDR3 sequences; about 10% were seen once. CDR1 and CDR2 (germline): LGHDT, YNNKEL (reference sequence). The CDR3 loop spans 11 amino acids. V was trimmed by 1 base and J by 12 bases, leaving 10 bases between them. This sequence was found in an adult who was a healthcare worker with PCR-confirmed SARS-CoV-2 infection or an uninfected control (not recorded which). Material for sequencing was whole blood. V and J are TRBV3-1 and TRBJ2-7; D not certain. This CDR3 reads CASSQASEAYF. The CDR3, as DNA: TGTGCCAGCAGCCAAGCCTCAGAGGCGTACTTC.